Below, 26 T cell receptor beta chains from the same sample are listed, as sequenced in a study of T cell responses to AZD1222 COVID-19 vaccine. TCRdb's copy holds only in-frame clones and misses some; the assay was immunoSEQ multiplex PCR. The sample holds approximately 150,000 clones, around 88% seen once. This specimen consisted of peripheral blood, obtained 28 days after the second AZD1222 dose. All receptors derive from an adult who received the AZD1222 COVID-19 vaccine.

J is TRBJ1-6 and V is TRBV5-6; D might be TRBD1 (6 bases). The germline gives CDR1 SGHDT, CDR2 YYEEEE. The CDR3 extends over 14 amino acids. Trimming took off 4 bases at V and 6 bases at J, with 11 bases between the two ends. DNA of the CDR3: TGTGCCAGCAGCCGACAGGCTACTAATTCACCCCTCCACTTT. This encodes CASSRQATNSPLHF.

The chain links TRBV5-5 to TRBJ1-3; D gene ambiguous. V dropped 4 bases and J dropped 9 bases, with 14 bases sitting between them. The CDR3 totals 13 residues. In germline, CDR1 is SGHKS, CDR2 YYEKEE (reference sequence). The CDR3 nucleotides are TGTGCCAGCAGCCTGAGGCTATGGGGCACCATATATTTT. It specifies CASSLRLWGTIYF. Full variable domain (remainder filled in from reference TRBV5-5 and TRBJ1-3): DAGVTQSPTHLIKTRGQQVTLRCSPISGHKSVSWYQQVLGQGPQFIFQYYEKEERGRGNFPDRFSARQFPNYSSELNVNALLLGDSALYLCASSLRLWGTIYFGEGSWLTVV.

The chain uses TRBV19 and TRBJ2-4; D may match TRBD1 or TRBD2 (5 bases each). Germline V gene sequence: CDR1 LNHDA, CDR2 SQIVND (reference sequence). This CDR3 region has 15 residues. The V gene lost 6 bases and the J gene lost 2 bases, with 14 bases spanning the gap. The CDR3 DNA sequence: TGTGCCAGTAGCCAGGGAGTAGGAACCAAAAACATTCAGTACTTC. Encoded protein: CASSQGVGTKNIQYF. Variable domain in full (rest from reference TRBV19 and TRBJ2-4): DGGITQSPKYLFRKEGQNVTLSCEQNLNHDAMYWYRQDPGQGLRLIYYSQIVNDFQKGDIAEGYSVSREKKESFPLTVTSAQKNPTAFYLCASSQGVGTKNIQYFGAGTRLSVL.

The CDR3 sequence is CASSQFQWTGANVLTF. The CDR3 region has the DNA TGCGCCAGCAGCCAATTTCAGTGGACTGGGGCCAACGTCCTGACTTTC. V usage is TRBV4-1 and J usage is TRBJ2-6, with D unresolved. CDR3 length: 16 amino acids. V shed 2 bases and J shed 2 bases, with 10 bases lying between them. Germline V gene lookup returns CDR1 MGHRA and CDR2 YSYEKL.

The chain uses TRBV15 and TRBJ1-4; 9 bases agree with TRBD1. From germline, CDR1 is LNHNV and CDR2 YYDKDF (reference sequence). Unmatched junction bases numbered 12, after V lost 8 bases and J lost 8 bases. The CDR3 loop spans 15 amino acids. The CDR3 coding sequence is TGTGCCACCCAAACTAAGGGACAGGGTTGGGAAAAACTGTTTTTT. It encodes CATQTKGQGWEKLFF.

The chain has TRBV5-6 and TRBJ1-5; D is unresolved. V dropped 2 bases and J dropped 4 bases, with 13 bases sitting between them. Germline CDR1 is SGHDT and CDR2 is YYEEEE. The CDR3 runs to 15 residues. The CDR3: CASSFTRIGNQPQHF. In nucleotides, the CDR3 is TGTGCCAGCAGCTTTACGAGGATCGGGAATCAGCCCCAGCATTTT.

This sequence joins TRBV7-9 and TRBJ2-1; D unresolved. Germline loops: CDR1 SEHNR, CDR2 FQNEAQ (reference sequence). The CDR3 is 15 residues long. Between the trimmed V and J ends, which lost 1 base and 5 bases, there was a span of 12 bases. The CDR3 protein is CASSLGGIANNEQFF. In DNA form, the CDR3 reads TGTGCCAGCAGCTTAGGGGGAATCGCGAACAATGAGCAGTTCTTC.

This clone has more than one count but fewer than ten. The chain has TRBV9 and TRBJ1-5; D call uncertain. V dropped 7 bases and J dropped 0 bases, with 11 bases sitting between them. The CDR3 has 14 amino acids. Germline CDR1 is SGDLS and CDR2 is YYNGEE. CDR3 DNA sequence: TGTGCCAGCGGGGATGGGGATAGCAATCAGCCCCAGCATTTT. This gives the protein CASGDGDSNQPQHF.

As DNA, the CDR3 is TGTGCCAGCAGCGTTATGTCCGGGGTAGGCTACGAGCAGTACTTC. Translation gives CASSVMSGVGYEQYF. J is TRBJ2-7 and V is TRBV11-2, with D possibly matching TRBD2 (5 bases). The V and J ends lost 5 bases and 3 bases respectively, with 17 bases between them. The CDR3 has 15 amino acids. CDR1 and CDR2 from the germline V gene are SGHAT and FQNNGV.

The genes are TRBV7-9 and TRBJ2-5; 8 positions match TRBD2. In germline, CDR1 is SEHNR, CDR2 FQNEAQ (reference sequence). The trim removed 1 base at V and 0 bases at J, leaving 1 base unmatched. CDR3 size: 15 residues. DNA of the CDR3: TGTGCCAGCAGCTTAGGTAGCGGGGACCAAGAGACCCAGTACTTC. Translating it yields CASSLGSGDQETQYF. Filled out from reference TRBV7-9 and TRBJ2-5, the complete variable domain reads DTGVSQNPRHKITKRGQNVTFRCDPISEHNRLYWYRQTLGQGPEFLTYFQNEAQLEKSRLLSDRFSAERPKGSFSTLEIQRTEQGDSAMYLCASSLGSGDQETQYFGPGTRLLVL.

This chain's CDR3 is CAISPQGAHRKETQYF. In DNA, the CDR3 is TGTGCCATCAGCCCCCAGGGGGCGCATAGGAAGGAGACCCAGTACTTC. The chain combines TRBV10-3 with TRBJ2-5; 8 bases match TRBD1. The CDR3 contains 16 residues. CDR1 and CDR2 from the germline V gene are ENHRY and SYGVKD. Trimming removed 6 bases from V and 5 bases from J; junction bases left unmatched: 14.

The chain recombines TRBV19 with TRBJ1-1, with a possible D match to TRBD1 (5 bases). Germline CDR1 and CDR2: LNHDA and SQIVND (reference sequence). Deletions cut 7 bases from V and 6 bases from J, with 18 bases between. The CDR3 spans 14 residues. The CDR3 sequence is CASTQGGAGPEAFF. The DNA of the CDR3 is TGTGCCAGTACCCAAGGAGGGGCTGGGCCTGAAGCTTTCTTT. The complete variable domain, with remaining parts taken from reference TRBV19 and TRBJ1-1, reads DGGITQSPKYLFRKEGQNVTLSCEQNLNHDAMYWYRQDPGQGLRLIYYSQIVNDFQKGDIAEGYSVSREKKESFPLTVTSAQKNPTAFYLCASTQGGAGPEAFFGQGTRLTVV.

CDR3 DNA: TGTGCCAGCAGTGAAGGGTGGGACGAAAAACTGTTTTTT. Its protein is CASSEGWDEKLFF. The chain combines TRBV6-1 with TRBJ1-4; possibly TRBD1 for D (5 bases). This CDR3 is 13 amino acids long. Trimming pared 1 base from V and 8 bases from J, leaving 8 bases between. CDR1 MNHNS and CDR2 SASEGT come from the germline V gene.

The chain combines TRBV5-6 with TRBJ2-7; the match to TRBD2 covers 9 bases. The CDR3 length is 14 residues. CDR1 is SGHDT and CDR2 is YYEEEE in the germline V gene. The junction had 5 bases not matched to a gene; V was cut back by 0 bases and J by 7 bases. The DNA of the CDR3 is TGTGCCAGCAGCTTGGCCCTCCTAGCGGGGGAGCAGTACTTC. Residues: CASSLALLAGEQYF.

V usage is TRBV6-5 and J usage is TRBJ1-1; D not resolved. The CDR3 is 14 amino acids. V was clipped by 7 bases and J by 1 base, with 13 bases between them. In germline, CDR1 is MNHEY, CDR2 SVGAGI. This CDR3 is CASIVSLRNTEAFF. The CDR3 DNA is TGTGCCAGCATCGTCTCACTGCGGAACACTGAAGCTTTCTTT.

This chain uses TRBV7-7 with TRBJ1-6; no clear D gene. Germline lookup yields CDR1 SSHAT and CDR2 FNYEAQ (reference sequence). V lost 5 bases to trimming and J lost 13 bases, with 15 bases between them. The CDR3 is 13 amino acids. In DNA, the CDR3 is TGTGCCAGCAGCCTAGTTCAAGGGAGTCCCCTCCACTTT. This codes for CASSLVQGSPLHF.

This clone appeared once. The chain carries TRBV5-4 and TRBJ1-1; TRBD1 might be the D (6 bases). The CDR3 contains 13 residues. Between the trimmed V and J ends, which lost 4 bases and 5 bases, there was a span of 12 bases. Germline lookup yields CDR1 SGHNT and CDR2 YYREEE (reference sequence). CDR3 sequence (DNA): TGTGCCAGCAGCCAAGGGGGGAGAACTGAAGCTTTCTTT. Translating gives CASSQGGRTEAFF. Looking up the rest from reference TRBV5-4 and TRBJ1-1 gives the full variable domain: ETGVTQSPTHLIKTRGQQVTLRCSSQSGHNTVSWYQQALGQGPQFIFQYYREEENGRGNFPPRFSGLQFPNYSSELNVNALELDDSALYLCASSQGGRTEAFFGQGTRLTVV.

The CDR3 DNA sequence: TGTGCCTGGAACCGGCTAGCGGGTAGTCCCTGGACCGGGGAGCTGTTTTTT. This gives the protein CAWNRLAGSPWTGELFF. The gene calls are TRBV30 and TRBJ2-2, with TRBD2 identical over 8 bases. This CDR3 is built from 17 residues. J lost 5 bases, V lost 4 bases, and 15 bases had no gene match. From germline, CDR1 is GTSNPN and CDR2 SVGIG (reference sequence).

The rearrangement joins TRBV20-1 to TRBJ1-5, with D perhaps TRBD1 (5 bases). The germline V and J ends were trimmed by 6 bases and 4 bases, with 10 bases remaining between them. Germline CDR1 is DFQATT and CDR2 is SNEGSKA (reference sequence). The CDR3 has 12 amino acids. The DNA for the CDR3 is TGCAGTGCCAGTGGGGGAAATCAGCCCCAGCATTTT. Translation: CSASGGNQPQHF.

This chain uses TRBV10-2 with TRBJ2-4; D unresolved. The CDR3 is 10 residues long. The germline V and J ends were trimmed by 8 bases and 11 bases, with 10 bases remaining between them. Germline CDR1 and CDR2: WSHSY and SAAADI. The CDR3 loop reads CASPRSLQYF. CDR3 coding DNA: TGCGCCAGCCCGCGGAGTCTTCAGTACTTC.

CDR3 region: CASSWTRTNEKLFF. The DNA for the CDR3 is TGTGCCAGCAGCTGGACCAGGACTAATGAAAAACTGTTTTTT. The rearrangement links TRBV5-6 to TRBJ1-4, with D unresolved. The CDR3 is made up of 14 amino acids. V was shortened by 3 bases and J by 2 bases, with 8 bases between the two germline ends. Germline CDR1 and CDR2: SGHDT and YYEEEE.

The chain employs TRBV27 and TRBJ1-2, with 8 bases fitting TRBD1. Per the germline V gene, CDR1 is MNHEY and CDR2 is SMNVEV (reference sequence). V dropped 4 bases and J dropped 7; count of bases not matched to a gene: 8. The CDR3 sequence is 14 residues long. CDR3 DNA: TGTGCCAGCAGTTACCAGGGGGCTACTGGTGGCTACACCTTC. Translation: CASSYQGATGGYTF.

On this clone: One end of the junction fails to match germline, which may point to a read error. Other DNA variants within this sample encode the same CDR3. The chain couples TRBV3-1 (or the pseudogene TRBV3-2) to TRBJ1-2; tentatively, D is TRBD1 (6 bases). This CDR3 is 12 amino acids long. CDR1 and CDR2 (germline): LGHDT, YNNKEL (reference sequence). For the CDR3, the DNA is TGTGCTAGCAGCCAAGGGGGGAGTGGCTACACCTTC. Protein sequence: CASSQGGSGYTF.

The CDR3 DNA reads TGTGCCAGCAGGGAAAGGGACGGTAACACTGAAGCTTTCTTT. Encoded protein: CASRERDGNTEAFF. This rearrangement joins TRBV2 to TRBJ1-1; tentatively, D is TRBD1 (5 bases). Germline CDR1 is SNHLY and CDR2 is FYNNEI. Trimming cost V 6 bases and J 2 bases, with 13 bases left between them. The CDR3 is 14 residues long.

This clone was seen only once. The sample holds other DNA sequences that translate to the same CDR3. In DNA, the CDR3 is TGTGCCAGCAGCTCCGGCCGGGACGAGCAGTACTTC. Protein sequence: CASSSGRDEQYF. The chain links TRBV7-9 to TRBJ2-7, with D hard to call. The V gene's germline CDR1 is SEHNR and CDR2 FQNEAQ (reference sequence). Trimming took 4 bases from V and 5 from J, leaving 9 bases between them. This CDR3 contains 12 residues.

This clone was picked up one time. The chain employs TRBV28 and TRBJ2-7; D is undetermined. The CDR3 length is 14 residues. Germline V gives CDR1 MDHEN, CDR2 SYDVKM. The V end lost 4 bases, the J end lost 2 bases, and 12 bases lay between the germline ends. CDR3 bases: TGTGCCAGCAGTTCGCGTCCCATTCCCTACGAGCAGTACTTC. It codes for CASSSRPIPYEQYF.